This T cell receptor (beta chain) comes out of a study of shared clonotypes between healthy human individuals. Germline lookup yields CDR1 LNHDA and CDR2 SQIVND (reference sequence). V was pared by 5 bases and J by 4 bases, with 21 bases between. This CDR3 comprises 16 residues. In the case of this clone: Its antigen is not identified.

Profiling relied on immunoSEQ multiplex PCR, and the TCRdb table lists in-frame clones only, not all of them. The sample lists more than 1 million clones; 78% were seen once. Findings and caveats of the study: Against clonotypes common to all four donors, non-shared ones had lower generation probabilities. The donor pool, a small one, limited the genetic and exposure-history diversity represented.

This receptor was identified in a young man in good health. Some clones in this sample may be carry-over from other donors' samples. V and J are TRBV19 and TRBJ2-7; no firm D call. The sequenced material came from memory CD4+ T cells from PBMCs. Subset defined: CD45RA-negative fraction. CDR3: CASSRSWGNPPYEQYF. The DNA of the CDR3 is TGTGCCAGTAGTCGCTCATGGGGAAATCCCCCTTACGAGCAGTACTTC.